Detailed here is one T cell receptor beta chain. Germline CDR1 reads SEHNR; CDR2 reads FQNEAQ (reference sequence). This CDR3 spans 15 amino acids. The V end was cut by 6 bases, the J end by 6 bases, with 17 bases between. The data belong to a study of molecular identifiers for immune sequencing clone quantification. Using its own MiXCR run on the PCR reads, TCRdb lists one record per CDR3 protein. The table lists 35,000 to 45,000 distinct CDR3 sequences, approximately 18% of them singletons. V and J are TRBV7-9 and TRBJ2-2, with D perhaps TRBD2 (6 bases). The TCR sequence derives from a human donor in good health. Some libraries in this study had Jurkat cell RNA spiked in. Material for sequencing was naive CD8+ T cells from blood, with Jurkat cell RNA spiked in. Described subset: FACS-sorted CD8+CD4-CCR7+CD45RA+ naive T cells. CDR3 sequence reads: CASRGTRESAGELFF. CDR3 DNA sequence: TGTGCCAGCAGAGGCACTCGGGAGTCGGCCGGGGAGCTGTTTTTT.